This is a list of T cell receptor beta chains from one sample in a study of regulatory T cells in long-lasting Graves disease. In TCRdb, the multiplex PCR reads were re-called with MiXCR into one record per CDR3 protein. The table lists around 400,000 distinct CDR3 sequences, 15% of them singletons. This same sample was also taken into another study, of T cells in Graves' hyperthyroidism and ophthalmopathy.

The starting material was peripheral blood mononuclear cells (PBMCs), obtained at new diagnosis, from a patient treated with antithyroid drugs. These receptors all come from a woman aged 40 to 50 with Graves disease. Both conserved end residues are part of each CDR3. Each record gives: clone size, J gene, D gene, V gene, CDR3 DNA, CDR3 protein. A D gene is named only where the DNA matches it firmly. A clone size is listed for some rows: how often the clone was seen (once, few, many), or a class if it is expanded.

few	TRBJ1-4	TRBD1	TRBV20-1	TGCTCAGGTGGACAGGGGACTAATGAAAAACTGTTTTTT	CSGGQGTNEKLFF
few	TRBJ2-1	NA	TRBV6-2/TRBV6-3	TGTGCCAGCAGGGGGGAGGCTCTATACAATGAGCAGTTCTTC	CASRGEALYNEQFF
many	TRBJ1-2	NA	TRBV28	TGTGCCAGCAGTCATGAGGGAAGAGGATGGTTC	CASSHEGRGWF
many	TRBJ1-2	NA	TRBV2	TGTGCCACCAGAAGGGACTATGGCTACACCTTC	CATRRDYGYTF
many	TRBJ2-5	TRBD2	TRBV5-1	TGCGCCAGCAGCTCGGGCGGGAGCCTACAACAAGAGACCCAGTACTTC	CASSSGGSLQQETQYF
many	TRBJ2-1	NA	TRBV6-5	TGTGCCAGCAGTTACTCGTTAGGGGTGTCCTACAATGAGCAGTTCTTC	CASSYSLGVSYNEQFF
few	TRBJ2-7	NA	TRBV12-3/TRBV12-4	TGTGCCAGCAGTCTCAGACGCTACGAGCAGTACTTC	CASSLRRYEQYF
many	TRBJ1-4	NA	TRBV2	TGTGCCAGCATGATCAGATATGAAAAACTGTTTTTT	CASMIRYEKLFF
many	TRBJ1-1	NA	TRBV20-1	TGCAGTGCTAGTGTGCCCCGGGGCAAGACTGAAGCTTTCTTT	CSASVPRGKTEAFF
few	TRBJ1-1	NA	TRBV5-6	TGTGCCAGCAGCTTGCAGGGTTCCTACTTGAACACTGAAGCTTTCTTT	CASSLQGSYLNTEAFF
NA	TRBJ2-1	TRBD2	TRBV5-6	TGTGCCAGCAGCTTACAAATAGCGGGAGCGTACAATGAGCAGTTCTTC	CASSLQIAGAYNEQFF
many	TRBJ1-5	NA	TRBV27	TGTGCCAGCCGACAGGACGTTAGCAATCAGCCCCAGCATTTT	CASRQDVSNQPQHF
many	TRBJ2-3	TRBD1	TRBV20-1	TGCAGTGCCCCTGGGACAGCTAGCACAGATACGCAGTATTTT	CSAPGTASTDTQYF
NA	TRBJ2-2	NA	TRBV4-1	TGCGCCAGCAGCCACCCTAGGGAAGGGAACACCGGGGAGCTGTTTTTT	CASSHPREGNTGELFF
NA	TRBJ2-7	TRBD1	TRBV11-2	TGTGCCAGCAGCCCCTCGGGACAGAACTACGAGCAGTACTTC	CASSPSGQNYEQYF
few	TRBJ1-5	TRBD1	TRBV9	TGTGCCAGCAGCGTAGTCAGGGAGGACTACAGGGGCGAGGGCAATCAGCCCCAGCATTTT	CASSVVREDYRGEGNQPQHF
many	TRBJ2-5	NA	TRBV10-3	TGTGCCATCAGTGAGTCGCAGGGACTCCAAGAGACCCAGTACTTC	CAISESQGLQETQYF
many	TRBJ1-1	NA	TRBV3-1	TGTGCCAGCAGCCAAAGGGCGGACACTGAAGCTTTCTTT	CASSQRADTEAFF
many	TRBJ2-5	NA	TRBV20-1	TGCAGTGCTAGAGATTGGGGGTTGGAGGGCAGGGAGCAAGAGACCCAGTACTTC	CSARDWGLEGREQETQYF
few	TRBJ2-1	TRBD2	TRBV24-1	TGTGCCACCAGTCCCGGGACTAGGAAGCAGTTCTTC	CATSPGTRKQFF
few	TRBJ2-1	NA	TRBV29-1	TGCAGCGTGAGCCAGGGACGATACAATGAGCAGTTCTTC	CSVSQGRYNEQFF
many	TRBJ1-1	NA	TRBV20-1	TGCAGTGTTGCGGCAGGGAGCACTGAAGCTTTCTTT	CSVAAGSTEAFF
NA	TRBJ2-1	TRBD2	TRBV24-1	TGTGCCACCAGTGACTTCGGACTAGCGGGAGACAATGAGCAGTTCTTC	CATSDFGLAGDNEQFF
many	TRBJ2-5	TRBD2	TRBV5-1	TGCGCCAGCAGCTTGGGGGGTAGCGGGAGTGCCAGCCAAGAGACCCAGTACTTC	CASSLGGSGSASQETQYF